This section outlines one TCR beta chain sequence together with its context. This clone showed up just a few times. Its antigen remains unidentified. No base quality values were provided; no much bigger clone lies one nucleotide off. The data originate from a study of sequential checkpoint blockade in melanoma (dated by TCRdb to between 2017 and 2020). Looking at the study overall: In a 1:1 randomization, patients received either first-line nivolumab then ipilimumab (arm A) or ipilimumab then nivolumab (arm B). Both trial sequences were followed by maintenance nivolumab. DNA from more than 70 pretreatment melanoma tumor samples was subjected to TCRbeta immunosequencing. For twenty-two patients, matched tumor biopsies were taken both before treatment and at week 13, after single-agent nivolumab (arm A) or ipilimumab (arm B). The same lesion was the source of approximately 81% of the matched pre- and post-treatment tumor biopsy pairs. The full study reports these points: Small sample sizes and reduced statistical power limited the analyses of tumor T-cell fraction within each arm. Clinical benefit was about 30 times more likely to be achieved by patients whose tumor T-cell fraction and clonality increased by week 13. The model for predicting response that combines TCR metrics with mutation burden needs to be validated in larger, independent patient cohorts. Tumor T-cell fraction and clonality were found to correlate with PD-L1 staining and CD8+ T-cell counts but not with mutational load. Among patients in arm A, the nivolumab-first arm, pretreatment tumor TIL clonality was associated with response (P = .04).

The immunoSEQ Assay was used to immunosequence TCRbeta CDR3 regions from genomic DNA. Genomic DNA was amplified by bias-controlled multiplex PCR before high-throughput sequencing. Per the authors' processing: To quantify the absolute abundance of each unique TCRbeta CDR3 region, the sequences were collapsed and filtered. Clonality, defined as 1 minus Pielou's evenness, was calculated using only productive rearrangements. Tumor T-cell fraction was computed by normalizing TCRbeta template counts to usable DNA, estimated from several housekeeping genes. A previously published method was used to identify clones whose frequencies were significantly greater in on-treatment samples than in baseline samples. This is the immuneACCESS table as TCRdb keeps it, with only in-frame sequences that have V and J called. A part of the clones is gone; compared with another copy, unresolved V genes explain less than half, and the rest is unexplained. The DNA gave D and trimming, while V, J and clone size come from that table. This sample lists about 9,200 clones; roughly 24% were detected once. The ten largest make up roughly 10% of the sample.

The sample's treatment or condition, from its label and the paper: randomized to nivolumab then ipilimumab (arm A) or the reverse (arm B). No trial patient had received prior DNA-damaging chemotherapy. The samples were obtained from melanoma patients enrolled in CheckMate 064, an open-label, randomized phase II trial testing sequential checkpoint blockade. Genomic DNA from formalin-fixed paraffin-embedded (FFPE) tissue samples served as the input for tumor TCR sequencing. For CDR1 and CDR2, the germline V gene lists LGHNT and FRNRAP. There are 14 amino acids in the CDR3, from cysteine to phenylalanine inclusive. Left in the record is the CDR3 DNA by itself, 42 bases read in frame from the first base.

The origin of this receptor is a human donor with melanoma. Specimen: tumor tissue (inferred from file names), collected from a patient given nivolumab and ipilimumab in sequence. The rearrangement combines TRBV12-5 with TRBJ2-2, and 7 junction bases match TRBD2. The CDR3 corresponds to CASLPGGNTGELFF. The sequence in DNA is TGTGCCAGCCTCCCGGGGGGGAACACCGGGGAGCTGTTTTTT.